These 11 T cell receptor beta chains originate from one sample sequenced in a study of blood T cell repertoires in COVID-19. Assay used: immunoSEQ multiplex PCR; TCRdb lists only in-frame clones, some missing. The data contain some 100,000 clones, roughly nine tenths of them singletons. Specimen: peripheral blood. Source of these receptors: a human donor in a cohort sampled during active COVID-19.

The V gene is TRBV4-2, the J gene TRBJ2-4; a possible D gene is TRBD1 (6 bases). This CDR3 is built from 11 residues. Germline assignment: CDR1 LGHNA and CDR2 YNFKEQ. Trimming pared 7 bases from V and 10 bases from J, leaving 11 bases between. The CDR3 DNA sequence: TGTGCCAGCACCCTAGGGGGTATTCAGTACTTC. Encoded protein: CASTLGGIQYF.

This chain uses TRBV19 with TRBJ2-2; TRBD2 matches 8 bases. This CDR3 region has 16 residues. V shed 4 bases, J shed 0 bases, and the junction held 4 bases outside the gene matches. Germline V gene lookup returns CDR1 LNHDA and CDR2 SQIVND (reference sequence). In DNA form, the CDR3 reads TGTGCCAGTAGTACTCGTAGCGGGGCGAACACCGGGGAGCTGTTTTTT. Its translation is CASSTRSGANTGELFF. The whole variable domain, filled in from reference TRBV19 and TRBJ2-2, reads DGGITQSPKYLFRKEGQNVTLSCEQNLNHDAMYWYRQDPGQGLRLIYYSQIVNDFQKGDIAEGYSVSREKKESFPLTVTSAQKNPTAFYLCASSTRSGANTGELFFGEGSRLTVL.

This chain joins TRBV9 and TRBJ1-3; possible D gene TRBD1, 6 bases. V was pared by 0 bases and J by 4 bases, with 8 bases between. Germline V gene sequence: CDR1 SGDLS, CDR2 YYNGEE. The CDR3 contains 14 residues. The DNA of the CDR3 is TGTGCCAGCAGCGTAGACAGGGCCGGAAACACCATATATTTT. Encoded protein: CASSVDRAGNTIYF.

The CDR3 DNA reads TGTGCCAGCTCACCCCCGACTCCCCCGCAGTTCTTC. This sequence encodes CASSPPTPPQFF. The chain recombines TRBV18 with TRBJ2-1; the D is unclear. The CDR3 contains 12 residues. V dropped 3 bases and J dropped 12 bases, with 12 bases sitting between them. The germline gives CDR1 KGHSH, CDR2 LQKENI.

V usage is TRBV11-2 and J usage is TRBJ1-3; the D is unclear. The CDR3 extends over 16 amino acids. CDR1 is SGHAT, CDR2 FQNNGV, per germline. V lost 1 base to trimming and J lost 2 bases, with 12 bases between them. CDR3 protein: CASSLVRQTTGNTIYF. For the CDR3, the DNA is TGTGCCAGCAGCTTAGTCAGGCAGACCACTGGAAACACCATATATTTT.

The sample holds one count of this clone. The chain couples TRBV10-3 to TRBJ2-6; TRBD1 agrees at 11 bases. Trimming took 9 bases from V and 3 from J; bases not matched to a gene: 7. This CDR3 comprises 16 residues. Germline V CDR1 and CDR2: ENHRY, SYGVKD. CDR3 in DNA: TGTGCCATAGGACAGGGGGCGGTGATTGGGGCCAACGTCCTGACTTTC. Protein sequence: CAIGQGAVIGANVLTF.

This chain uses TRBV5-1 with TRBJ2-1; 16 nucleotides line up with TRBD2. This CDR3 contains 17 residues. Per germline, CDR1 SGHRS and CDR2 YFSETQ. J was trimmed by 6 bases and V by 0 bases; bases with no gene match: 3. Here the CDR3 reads CASSLGGTSGRGNEQFF. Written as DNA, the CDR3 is TGCGCCAGCAGCTTGGGCGGGACTAGCGGGAGGGGCAATGAGCAGTTCTTC.

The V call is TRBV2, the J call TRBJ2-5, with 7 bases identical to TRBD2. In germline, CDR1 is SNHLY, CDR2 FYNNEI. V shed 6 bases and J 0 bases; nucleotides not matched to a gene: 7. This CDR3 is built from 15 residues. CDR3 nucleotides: TGTGCCAGCAGGGAGAGTGGGGGGGACCAAGAGACCCAGTACTTC. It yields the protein CASRESGGDQETQYF.

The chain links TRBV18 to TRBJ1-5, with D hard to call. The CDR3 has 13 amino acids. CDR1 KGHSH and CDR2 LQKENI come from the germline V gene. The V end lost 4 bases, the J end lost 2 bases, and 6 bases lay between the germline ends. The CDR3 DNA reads TGTGCCAGCTCACAGGGAGGCAATCAGCCCCAGCATTTT. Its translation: CASSQGGNQPQHF. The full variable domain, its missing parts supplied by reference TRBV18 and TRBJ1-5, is NAGVMQNPRHLVRRRGQEARLRCSPMKGHSHVYWYRQLPEEGLKFMVYLQKENIIDESGMPKERFSAEFPKEGPSILRIQQVVRGDSAAYFCASSQGGNQPQHFGDGTRLSIL.

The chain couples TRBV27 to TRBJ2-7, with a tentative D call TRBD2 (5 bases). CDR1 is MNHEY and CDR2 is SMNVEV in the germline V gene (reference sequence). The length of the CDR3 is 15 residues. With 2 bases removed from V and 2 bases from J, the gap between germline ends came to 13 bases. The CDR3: CASSLVEAGAYEQYF. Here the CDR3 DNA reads TGTGCCAGCAGTTTAGTGGAGGCCGGAGCCTACGAGCAGTACTTC.

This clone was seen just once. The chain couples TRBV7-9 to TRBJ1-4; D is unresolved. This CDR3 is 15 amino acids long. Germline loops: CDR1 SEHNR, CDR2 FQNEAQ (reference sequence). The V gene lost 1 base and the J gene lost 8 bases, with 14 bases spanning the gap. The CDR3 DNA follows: TGTGCCAGCAGCTTAGGTCAAGCTGGAGGGGAAAAACTGTTTTTT. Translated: CASSLGQAGGEKLFF.